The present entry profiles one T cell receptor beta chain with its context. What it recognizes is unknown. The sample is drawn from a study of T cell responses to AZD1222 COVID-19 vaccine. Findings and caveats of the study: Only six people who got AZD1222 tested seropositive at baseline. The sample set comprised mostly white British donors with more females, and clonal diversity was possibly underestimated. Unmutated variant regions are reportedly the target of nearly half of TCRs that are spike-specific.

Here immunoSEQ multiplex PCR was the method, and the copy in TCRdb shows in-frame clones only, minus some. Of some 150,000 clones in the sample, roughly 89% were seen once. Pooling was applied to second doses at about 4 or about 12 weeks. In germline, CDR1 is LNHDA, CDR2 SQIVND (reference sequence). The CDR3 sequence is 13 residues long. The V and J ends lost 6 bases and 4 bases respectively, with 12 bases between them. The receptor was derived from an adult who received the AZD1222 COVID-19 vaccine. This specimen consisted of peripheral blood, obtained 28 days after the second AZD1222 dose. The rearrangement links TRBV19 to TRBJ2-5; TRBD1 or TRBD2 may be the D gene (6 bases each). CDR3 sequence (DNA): TGTGCCAGTAGCCACGGAGGGGGAGAGACCCAGTACTTC. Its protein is CASSHGGGETQYF.